This TCR beta chain emerged from a study of cytomegalovirus exposure and HLA in healthy donors. CDR3 size: 15 residues. V lost 2 bases and J lost 0, with 11 bases in between. Germline loops: CDR1 GTSNPN, CDR2 SVGIG (reference sequence). As concerns this clone: Its specificity is not known.

With 60 Vbeta and 13 Jbeta primers, the PCR was carried out. Generated by immunoSEQ multiplex PCR, the TCRdb table keeps only in-frame clones and is missing some. The repertoire holds around 88,000 clones, 74% seen once, with 1.8% in the top ten. Study-wide points: As immune exposure information, only CMV serostatus was available.

The sequencing input was PBMCs. The chain uses TRBV30 and TRBJ1-3; tentative D call: TRBD1 (5 bases). This receptor was taken from a male donor in good health and CMV-seronegative. The CDR3 DNA sequence: TGTGCCTGGAGTATGGGACTGAGCTCTGGAAACACCATATATTTT. This encodes CAWSMGLSSGNTIYF.